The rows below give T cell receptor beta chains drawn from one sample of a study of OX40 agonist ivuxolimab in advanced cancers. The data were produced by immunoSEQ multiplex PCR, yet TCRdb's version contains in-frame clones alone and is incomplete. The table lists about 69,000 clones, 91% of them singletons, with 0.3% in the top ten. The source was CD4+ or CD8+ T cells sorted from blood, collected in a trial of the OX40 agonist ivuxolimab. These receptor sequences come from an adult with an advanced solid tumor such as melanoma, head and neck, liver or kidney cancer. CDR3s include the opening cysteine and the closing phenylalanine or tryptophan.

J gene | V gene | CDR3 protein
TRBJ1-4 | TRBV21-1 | CASSPSQRWEKLFF
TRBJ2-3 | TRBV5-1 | CASSSLAGASTDTQYF
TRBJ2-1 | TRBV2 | CASPLGVSYNEQFF
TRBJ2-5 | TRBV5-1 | CASSLAPDRETQYF
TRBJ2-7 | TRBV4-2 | CASSQLWTSSFEQYF
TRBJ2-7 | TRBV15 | CATSPRGGTYEQYF
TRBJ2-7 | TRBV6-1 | CASSDVRGPMFREQYF
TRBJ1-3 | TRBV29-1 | CSVGTNGNTIYF
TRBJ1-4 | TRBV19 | CASSIMRLATNEKLFF
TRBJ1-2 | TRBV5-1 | CASSFGTGYDGYTF
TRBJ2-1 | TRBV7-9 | CASSLGSSSYNEQFF
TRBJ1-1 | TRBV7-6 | CASSAGQGNTEAFF
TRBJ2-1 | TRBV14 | CASSHDPGLAGVNEQFF
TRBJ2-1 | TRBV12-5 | CASGPDRGGLVFNEQFF
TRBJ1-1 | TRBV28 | CASSPGGNTEAFF
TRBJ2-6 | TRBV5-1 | CASSLGLAGTLSSGANVLTF
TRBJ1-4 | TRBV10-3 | CAIRDSRATNEKLFF
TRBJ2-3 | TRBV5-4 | CASSYSRDWTDTQYF
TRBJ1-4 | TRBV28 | CASSSGTGMGEKLFF
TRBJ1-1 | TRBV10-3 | CAISDPRKLMNTEAFF
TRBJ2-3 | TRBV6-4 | CASSPGLAGGPDTQYF